The text below deals with one TCR beta chain. Its matching antigen is unknown. The junction departs from germline at one end; a sequencing error may be responsible. PCR used 60 Vbeta primers and 13 Jbeta primers. Sequencing was performed with immunoSEQ multiplex PCR; in TCRdb, only in-frame clones are kept and a portion is missing. The sample holds some 120,000 clones; just under 80% are singletons and the top ten take around 5%. This CDR3 region has 13 residues. The germline V gene encodes CDR1 SNHLY and CDR2 FYNNEI. This sample was included in a study of cytomegalovirus exposure and HLA in healthy donors. Study results and caveats: For most TCR beta V segments, an earlier analysis put the productive rate at about 90% or about 30% of the time.

The receptor was isolated from a young man in good health and CMV-seronegative. The sequenced material came from PBMCs. This chain uses TRBV2 with TRBJ1-2, with TRBD1 as a possible D gene (5 bases). The CDR3 reads CASTLTAKYGYTF. The CDR3 DNA is TGTGCCAGCACTTTGACAGCTAAGTATGGCTACACCTTC.